These T cell receptor beta chains were read from a single sample in a study of T-cell memory formation after mild COVID-19. Via MiXCR, TCRdb re-called the 5' RACE reads, giving one row per CDR3 protein. The sample lists 250,000 to 350,000 distinct CDR3 sequences, approximately 15% seen once, with over 20% in the top ten. Sequences were obtained from PBMCs or a T cell subset sorted from them (not recorded which). Every receptor here comes from a young man who had mild COVID-19 (a few samples of this study predate the infection). Cell type and time point are not known. CDR3s include the opening cysteine and the closing phenylalanine or tryptophan. Each record gives: clone size, D gene, V gene, J gene, CDR3 protein, CDR3 DNA. The D gene is left open where the match is weak. Some rows mark clone size as missing; the rest say once, few, many or name a class of expanded clone.

abundance: .
d_gene: .
v_gene: TRBV24-1
j_gene: TRBJ2-1
CDR3aa: CATSVGGVNNEQFF
CDR3nt: TGTGCCACCAGTGTAGGGGGGGTGAACAATGAGCAGTTCTTC

abundance: few
d_gene: .
v_gene: TRBV25-1
j_gene: TRBJ1-4
CDR3aa: CASSEFASRVEKLFF
CDR3nt: TGTGCCAGCAGTGAATTCGCCAGTCGGGTTGAAAAACTGTTTTTT

abundance: few
d_gene: .
v_gene: TRBV6-5
j_gene: TRBJ1-1
CDR3aa: CASSYGFGEAFF
CDR3nt: TGTGCCAGCAGTTACGGATTCGGCGAAGCTTTCTTT

abundance: few
d_gene: .
v_gene: TRBV7-2
j_gene: TRBJ1-3
CDR3aa: CASSSSAGSSGNTIYF
CDR3nt: TGTGCCAGCAGCTCTTCGGCAGGGAGCTCTGGAAACACCATATATTTT

abundance: .
d_gene: TRBD1
v_gene: TRBV9
j_gene: TRBJ2-1
CDR3aa: CASSGTGSGEQFF
CDR3nt: TGTGCCAGCTCCGGGACAGGCTCGGGTGAGCAGTTCTTC

abundance: few
d_gene: TRBD1
v_gene: TRBV15
j_gene: TRBJ2-1
CDR3aa: CATSRVIPGTGAHEQFF
CDR3nt: TGTGCCACCAGCAGAGTTATCCCCGGGACAGGGGCTCATGAGCAGTTCTTC

abundance: .
d_gene: .
v_gene: TRBV24-1
j_gene: TRBJ1-1
CDR3aa: CATSGGAEGPGAFF
CDR3nt: TGTGCCACCTCTGGGGGGGCGGAGGGGCCAGGAGCTTTCTTT

abundance: .
d_gene: .
v_gene: TRBV9
j_gene: TRBJ2-2
CDR3aa: CASMGRAVGELFF
CDR3nt: TGTGCCAGCATGGGTCGAGCGGTCGGGGAGCTGTTTTTT

abundance: few
d_gene: TRBD2
v_gene: TRBV14
j_gene: TRBJ2-1
CDR3aa: CASSRTSVVYNEQFF
CDR3nt: TGTGCCAGCAGCCGTACTAGCGTAGTCTACAATGAGCAGTTCTTC

abundance: .
d_gene: .
v_gene: TRBV4-3
j_gene: TRBJ2-2
CDR3aa: CASSQDRQGPTGELFF
CDR3nt: TGCGCCAGCAGCCAAGATAGGCAGGGACCCACCGGGGAGCTGTTTTTT

abundance: .
d_gene: TRBD1
v_gene: TRBV4-1
j_gene: TRBJ2-7
CDR3aa: CASSQVGTGKRDEQYF
CDR3nt: TGCGCCAGCAGCCAAGTCGGGACAGGGAAGAGAGACGAGCAGTACTTC

abundance: .
d_gene: .
v_gene: TRBV18
j_gene: TRBJ1-1
CDR3aa: CASSPPGMGWNTEAFF
CDR3nt: TGTGCCAGCTCACCACCGGGGATGGGGTGGAACACTGAAGCTTTCTTT

abundance: .
d_gene: .
v_gene: TRBV4-3
j_gene: TRBJ2-7
CDR3aa: CASSQDKGYEQYF
CDR3nt: TGCGCCAGCAGCCAAGATAAAGGATACGAGCAGTACTTC

abundance: .
d_gene: TRBD1
v_gene: TRBV11-1
j_gene: TRBJ1-2
CDR3aa: CASSSDRGTNYGYTF
CDR3nt: TGTGCCAGCAGCTCCGACAGGGGGACTAACTATGGCTACACCTTC

abundance: many
d_gene: .
v_gene: TRBV7-2
j_gene: TRBJ2-3
CDR3aa: CASSLVGARTDTQYF
CDR3nt: TGTGCCAGCAGCTTAGTTGGGGCCCGCACAGATACGCAGTATTTT

abundance: .
d_gene: TRBD1
v_gene: TRBV9
j_gene: TRBJ1-4
CDR3aa: CASSAPGTGRSEKLFF
CDR3nt: TGTGCCAGCAGCGCACCCGGGACAGGGCGTAGTGAAAAACTGTTTTTT

abundance: few
d_gene: .
v_gene: TRBV7-9
j_gene: TRBJ2-6
CDR3aa: CATPLGPLLLGANVLTF
CDR3nt: TGTGCCACCCCGTTGGGGCCGCTCCTGTTAGGGGCCAACGTCCTGACTTTC

abundance: .
d_gene: .
v_gene: TRBV29-1
j_gene: TRBJ2-3
CDR3aa: CSAVAVDTDTQYF
CDR3nt: TGCAGCGCCGTCGCAGTTGACACAGATACGCAGTATTTT

abundance: few
d_gene: .
v_gene: TRBV6-6
j_gene: TRBJ2-1
CDR3aa: CASSYPSSYNEQFF
CDR3nt: TGTGCCAGCAGTTACCCAAGCTCCTACAATGAGCAGTTCTTC

abundance: few
d_gene: .
v_gene: TRBV12-3/TRBV12-4
j_gene: TRBJ2-6
CDR3aa: CASRITVRAGANVLTF
CDR3nt: TGTGCCAGCAGAATTACGGTGCGGGCTGGGGCCAACGTCCTGACTTTC

abundance: few
d_gene: .
v_gene: TRBV28
j_gene: TRBJ1-5
CDR3aa: CASSFGGVGQPQHF
CDR3nt: TGTGCCAGCAGTTTCGGAGGGGTTGGCCAGCCCCAGCATTTT

abundance: .
d_gene: .
v_gene: TRBV27
j_gene: TRBJ1-1
CDR3aa: CASSWAGNTEAFF
CDR3nt: TGTGCCAGCAGTTGGGCGGGGAACACTGAAGCTTTCTTT

abundance: .
d_gene: .
v_gene: TRBV12-3/TRBV12-4
j_gene: TRBJ1-5
CDR3aa: CASSFGEPQHF
CDR3nt: TGTGCCAGCAGTTTTGGGGAGCCCCAGCATTTT

abundance: few
d_gene: .
v_gene: TRBV7-6
j_gene: TRBJ2-3
CDR3aa: CASAPGGPRDTQYF
CDR3nt: TGTGCCAGCGCCCCAGGGGGGCCCAGAGATACGCAGTATTTT

abundance: .
d_gene: .
v_gene: TRBV6-7
j_gene: TRBJ1-5
CDR3aa: CASSYLDSHQPQHF
CDR3nt: TGTGCCAGCAGTTACTTGGACAGCCATCAGCCCCAGCATTTT

abundance: many
d_gene: .
v_gene: TRBV7-2
j_gene: TRBJ2-5
CDR3aa: CASSRPEGLPRAQYF
CDR3nt: TGTGCCAGCAGCCGTCCCGAAGGACTGCCCCGGGCCCAGTACTTC

abundance: .
d_gene: .
v_gene: TRBV4-2
j_gene: TRBJ1-1
CDR3aa: CASSYPGSGTEAFF
CDR3nt: TGTGCCAGCAGCTACCCGGGGTCAGGGACTGAAGCTTTCTTT

abundance: few
d_gene: .
v_gene: TRBV10-2
j_gene: TRBJ2-7
CDR3aa: CASTKTGTPYEQYF
CDR3nt: TGCGCCAGCACAAAAACCGGGACACCCTACGAGCAGTACTTC

abundance: .
d_gene: TRBD1
v_gene: TRBV6-6
j_gene: TRBJ1-1
CDR3aa: CASRTDRANTEAFF
CDR3nt: TGTGCCAGCAGGACGGACAGGGCGAACACTGAAGCTTTCTTT

abundance: .
d_gene: .
v_gene: TRBV7-8
j_gene: TRBJ1-1
CDR3aa: CASVRWENTEAFF
CDR3nt: TGTGCCAGCGTCCGATGGGAGAACACTGAAGCTTTCTTT

abundance: .
d_gene: .
v_gene: TRBV2
j_gene: TRBJ1-1
CDR3aa: CASGGDYTEAFF
CDR3nt: TGTGCCAGCGGGGGGGATTACACTGAAGCTTTCTTT

abundance: .
d_gene: TRBD1
v_gene: TRBV29-1
j_gene: TRBJ1-2
CDR3aa: CSVEGPGGGSNYGYTF
CDR3nt: TGCAGCGTTGAAGGGCCAGGGGGCGGCTCTAACTATGGCTACACCTTC

abundance: .
d_gene: .
v_gene: TRBV9
j_gene: TRBJ1-2
CDR3aa: CASSPSGGGRGYTF
CDR3nt: TGTGCCAGCAGCCCTTCTGGGGGGGGCAGAGGCTACACCTTC

abundance: .
d_gene: TRBD1
v_gene: TRBV7-9
j_gene: TRBJ1-1
CDR3aa: CASSSQGATEAFF
CDR3nt: TGTGCCAGCTCATCACAGGGGGCCACTGAAGCTTTCTTT

abundance: .
d_gene: TRBD2
v_gene: TRBV6-5
j_gene: TRBJ2-1
CDR3aa: CASSLIAGGHYNEQFF
CDR3nt: TGTGCCAGCAGTTTGATAGCGGGGGGTCACTACAATGAGCAGTTCTTC

abundance: .
d_gene: TRBD1
v_gene: TRBV5-4
j_gene: TRBJ2-5
CDR3aa: CASSQSRQGSETQYF
CDR3nt: TGTGCCAGCAGCCAATCTCGACAGGGATCAGAGACCCAGTACTTC

abundance: many
d_gene: TRBD1
v_gene: TRBV18
j_gene: TRBJ2-7
CDR3aa: CASSPGTGGDEQYF
CDR3nt: TGTGCCAGCTCACCAGGGACAGGGGGCGACGAGCAGTACTTC

abundance: .
d_gene: .
v_gene: TRBV20-1
j_gene: TRBJ1-5
CDR3aa: CSARGRGSQPQHF
CDR3nt: TGCAGTGCTAGAGGCAGGGGAAGTCAGCCCCAGCATTTT

abundance: many
d_gene: TRBD2
v_gene: TRBV5-1
j_gene: TRBJ2-1
CDR3aa: CASSWGSSGGAGGYNEQFF
CDR3nt: TGCGCCAGCAGCTGGGGATCTAGCGGGGGGGCCGGTGGATACAATGAGCAGTTCTTC